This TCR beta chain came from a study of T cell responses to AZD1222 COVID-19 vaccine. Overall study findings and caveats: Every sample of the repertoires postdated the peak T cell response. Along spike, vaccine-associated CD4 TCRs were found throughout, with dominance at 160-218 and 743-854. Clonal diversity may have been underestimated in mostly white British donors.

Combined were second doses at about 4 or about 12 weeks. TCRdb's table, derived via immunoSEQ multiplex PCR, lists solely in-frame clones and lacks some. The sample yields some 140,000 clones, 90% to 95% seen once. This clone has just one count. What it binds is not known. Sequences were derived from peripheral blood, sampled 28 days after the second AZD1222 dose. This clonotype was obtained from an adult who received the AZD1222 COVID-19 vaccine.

For the CDR3, the DNA is TGTGCCAGCAGCGCAGTAACAGGGTACGGCTACACCTTC. This codes for CASSAVTGYGYTF. V gene TRBV9 combines with J gene TRBJ1-2; maybe TRBD1 (6 bases). This CDR3 has 13 residues. The V gene's germline CDR1 is SGDLS and CDR2 YYNGEE. Trimming shortened V by 3 bases and J by 8 bases, and 14 bases separated the two germline ends. Filled out from reference TRBV9 and TRBJ1-2, the complete variable domain reads DSGVTQTPKHLITATGQRVTLRCSPRSGDLSVYWYQQSLDQGLQFLIQYYNGEERAKGNILERFSAQQFPDLHSELNLSSLELGDSALYFCASSAVTGYGYTFGSGTRLTVV.